The rows below give T cell receptor beta chains drawn from one sample of a study of metastatic and nonmetastatic thyroid tumors. TCRdb used MiXCR to call clones anew from the PCR reads. The sample yields roughly 24,000 clones, around 18% seen once. The sequencing input was adjacent normal tissue. The source is a male donor with papillary thyroid cancer or a benign thyroid nodule (not recorded which). Some clones in this sample may be carry-over from other donors' samples. Each CDR3 is given with its conserved first and last residue. A D gene is named only where the DNA matches it firmly. The size of a clone is reported for some rows only, either as once, few or many, or as a class for expanded clones.

D gene	V gene	J gene	clone size	CDR3 DNA	CDR3 protein
TRBD1	TRBV6-1	TRBJ1-1	few	TGTGCCAGCTCCTCACAGGGGGTTGAATCTTTCTTT	CASSSQGVESFF
.	TRBV6-1	TRBJ2-2	few	TGTGCCAGCAACCGGGACCCAAACACCGGGGAGCTGTTTTTT	CASNRDPNTGELFF
.	TRBV9	TRBJ2-5	.	TGTGCCAGCAGTGTAGCTGGGGCGGAAGGTGAGACCCAGTACTTC	CASSVAGAEGETQYF
.	TRBV28	TRBJ1-2	few	TGTGCCAACGCCCTTAGCCAACTAACGGGCTATGGCTACACCTTC	CANALSQLTGYGYTF
TRBD2	TRBV7-8	TRBJ2-3	many	TGTGCCAGCAACCACCGGGACTACTTAACAGATACGCAGTATTTT	CASNHRDYLTDTQYF
.	TRBV7-9	TRBJ1-3	many	TGTGCCAGCACCCTGGGGGCTGGAAACACCATATATTTT	CASTLGAGNTIYF
.	TRBV4-2	TRBJ1-4	many	TGTGCCAGCAGCCAAGACAGACCCGATGAAAAACTGTTTTTT	CASSQDRPDEKLFF
.	TRBV28	TRBJ2-7	medium-sized	TGTGCCAGCAGTTTAGAACCCCGGCAGACCTACGAGCAGTACTTC	CASSLEPRQTYEQYF
.	TRBV20-1	TRBJ2-1	medium-sized	TGCAGTGCTATTTGGGACTCCGAGCAGTTCTTC	CSAIWDSEQFF
.	TRBV12-3/TRBV12-4	TRBJ2-7	medium-sized	TGTGCCAGCAGCCCAAGGGGGGGGCTGGGGTTAAAATCCTACGAGCAGTACTTC	CASSPRGGLGLKSYEQYF
.	TRBV15	TRBJ2-7	many	TGTGCCACCAGCAGAGGGTCAGCGTCCGAGCAGTACTTC	CATSRGSASEQYF
TRBD1	TRBV9	TRBJ2-6	.	TGTGCCAGCAGCGTCCCGGGACAGGGTAGACCTGGGGCCAACGTTCTTACTTTC	CASSVPGQGRPGANVLTF
.	TRBV10-3	TRBJ2-6	.	TGTGCCATCAAACCGGGGGCACATGGGGCCAACGTCCTGTCTTTC	CAIKPGAHGANVLSF
TRBD1	TRBV12-3/TRBV12-4	TRBJ1-2	many	TGTGCCAGCAGTCAGGGACAGGGCGGCATCTATGGCTACACCTTC	CASSQGQGGIYGYTF
.	TRBV12-3/TRBV12-4	TRBJ1-1	medium-sized	TGTGCCAGCAGTTTGGGCCCTGGCACTGAAGCTTTCTTT	CASSLGPGTEAFF
.	TRBV12-3/TRBV12-4	TRBJ1-1	medium-sized	TGTGCCAGCAGTTTAGGGCCGAACACTGAAGCTTTCTTT	CASSLGPNTEAFF
TRBD2	TRBV9	TRBJ2-2	.	TGTGCCAGCAGCCCCCCGGGCGGGAGGAACACCGGGGAGCCGTCTTTT	CASSPPGGRNTGEPSF
.	TRBV13	TRBJ1-4	many	TGTGCCAGTCCACAGGAGTGGGCAACTAATGAAAAACTGTTTTTT	CASPQEWATNEKLFF
.	TRBV7-2	TRBJ1-2	few	TGTGCCAGCAGCATCTATAGTGGTGGCTACACCTTC	CASSIYSGGYTF
TRBD2	TRBV9	TRBJ2-1	many	TGTGCCAGCAGCGAAGGCGGGTCGGGAGGGCAGGGCCCCTACAATGAGCAGTTCTTC	CASSEGGSGGQGPYNEQFF
.	TRBV5-6	TRBJ2-3	many	TGTGCCAGCAGCTTGGATGGCGGGGGCACAGATACGCAGTATTTT	CASSLDGGGTDTQYF
TRBD2	TRBV4-2	TRBJ2-5	once	TGTGCCAGCAGCCAACGGGGGACTAGCGGGACGCATCTACCCCAGGAGACCCAGTACTTC	CASSQRGTSGTHLPQETQYF
.	TRBV12-3/TRBV12-4	TRBJ2-7	.	TGTGCCGGCAGTGCCCCCGGGGTGTGCTCCTACGAGCAGTACTTC	CAGSAPGVCSYEQYF
.	TRBV6-1	TRBJ2-2	few	TGTGCCTCCCGGGACACGCAGACAGGGGAGCTGTTTTTT	CASRDTQTGELFF
.	TRBV5-8	TRBJ2-6	many	TGTGCCAGCAGCTTGGCACTCCGGGACAACGTCCTGACTTTC	CASSLALRDNVLTF
TRBD1	TRBV4-1	TRBJ1-1	many	TGCGCCAGCAGCCAAGCGGACAGGGGATTTGAAGCTTTCTTT	CASSQADRGFEAFF
.	TRBV28	TRBJ2-6	few	TGTGCCAGCATTTCCCAGGGGGACTCTGTGGCCAACGTCCTGACTTTC	CASISQGDSVANVLTF
TRBD2	TRBV5-1	TRBJ2-3	many	TGCGCCAGCAGCTTGGGGCTAGCGGGAGCTAGCACAGATACGCAGTATTTT	CASSLGLAGASTDTQYF
TRBD2	TRBV4-2	TRBJ2-3	many	TGTGCCAGCAGTTTAGCGGGGGGGGCTACAGATACGCAGTATTTT	CASSLAGGATDTQYF
.	TRBV7-8	TRBJ1-1	many	TGTGCCAGCAGCTTAGGGCTTGAAGCTTTCTTT	CASSLGLEAFF
.	TRBV24-1	TRBJ2-2	many	TGTGCCACCAGTGATAGAAGGGGAGGCACCGGGGAGCTGTTTTTT	CATSDRRGGTGELFF
.	TRBV7-8	TRBJ2-1	many	TGTGCCAGCAGCTTAGGGGCCAGAGCATACAATGAGCAGTTCTTC	CASSLGARAYNEQFF
TRBD1	TRBV27	TRBJ2-5	.	TGTGCCAGCAGTGGGGGGGGGGGGACAGGGGGTCGGGAGACCCAGTACTTC	CASSGGGGTGGRETQYF
TRBD1	TRBV15	TRBJ1-6	many	TGTGCCACCAGCCCCGGGACAGGAAGCGTGGCCCTCCACTTT	CATSPGTGSVALHF
TRBD1	TRBV5-6	TRBJ1-5	many	TGTGCCAGCAGCCTGACAGGGTGGGATCAGCCCCAGCATTTT	CASSLTGWDQPQHF
.	TRBV20-1	TRBJ2-1	.	TGCAGTGCTATACGGATCCCCGCGGGGTACAATGAGCAGTTCTTC	CSAIRIPAGYNEQFF
.	TRBV7-6	TRBJ1-1	few	TGTGCCCTACCCAGAATGAACACTGAAGCTTTCTTT	CALPRMNTEAFF
.	TRBV11-2	TRBJ1-3	many	TGTGCCAGCAGCTTGGGATCCGGAAACACCATATATTTT	CASSLGSGNTIYF
TRBD1	TRBV24-1	TRBJ2-7	.	TGTGCCACCAGTGATTCTCAGGGGACAGGGCCCCACGAGCAGTACTTC	CATSDSQGTGPHEQYF
.	TRBV7-6	TRBJ2-1	many	TGTGCCAGCAGCTTAGGACCGGGCCGCTCCTACAATGAGCAGTTCTTC	CASSLGPGRSYNEQFF
.	TRBV7-3	TRBJ1-1	many	TGTGCCAGCAGCGCCACAGGGTACACTGAAGCTTTCTTT	CASSATGYTEAFF
TRBD2	TRBV11-3	TRBJ2-3	many	TGTGCCAGCAGCCGCGGACTAGCGGGAGGGCTAAGCACAGATACGCAGTATTTT	CASSRGLAGGLSTDTQYF
.	TRBV13	TRBJ1-3	many	TGTGCCAGCAGCTTTTTCAGGGACGGAAACACCATATATTTT	CASSFFRDGNTIYF
TRBD2	TRBV7-3	TRBJ2-3	.	TGTGCCAGCAGCTTAACCCAAATAGCGGGAGGGCCAACAGATACGCAGTATTTT	CASSLTQIAGGPTDTQYF
TRBD2	TRBV12-3/TRBV12-4	TRBJ2-5	few	TGTGCCAGCAGCTTACGGGACTACAAGTATGAGACCCAGTACTTC	CASSLRDYKYETQYF